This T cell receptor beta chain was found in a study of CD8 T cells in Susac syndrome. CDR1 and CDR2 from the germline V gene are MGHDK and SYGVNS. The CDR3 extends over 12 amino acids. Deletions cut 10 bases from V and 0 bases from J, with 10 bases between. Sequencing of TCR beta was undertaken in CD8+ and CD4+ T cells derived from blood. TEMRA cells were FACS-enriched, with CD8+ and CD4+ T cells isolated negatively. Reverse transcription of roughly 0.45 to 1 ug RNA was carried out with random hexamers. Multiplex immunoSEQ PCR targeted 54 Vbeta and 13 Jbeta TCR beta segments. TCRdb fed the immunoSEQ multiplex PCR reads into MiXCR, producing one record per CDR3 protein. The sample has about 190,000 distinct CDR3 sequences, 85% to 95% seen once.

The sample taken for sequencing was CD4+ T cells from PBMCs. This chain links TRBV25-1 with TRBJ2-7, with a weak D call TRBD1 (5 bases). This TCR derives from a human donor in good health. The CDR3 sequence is CAIQDNSYEQYF. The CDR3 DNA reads TGTGCCATCCAGGACAACTCCTACGAGCAGTACTTC.